Below are 26 T cell receptor beta chains sequenced from a single sample in a study of vaccination and CD4 T cells after COVID-19. These receptors lack a known antigen. The study sequenced cultured CD4+ T cell DNA using the Oncomine TCR Beta short-read assay. MiXCR, run by TCRdb on the PCR reads, gives a single entry per CDR3 protein. Of approximately 13,000 distinct CDR3 sequences in the sample, 35% to 40% were seen once. Noted treatment: approximately 9-day PBMC culture with coronavirus spike peptide pools or control peptides (ViraFEST assay). Material for sequencing was cultured CD4+ T cells from blood. All receptors derive from a human donor with COVID-19.

The chain has TRBV20-1 and TRBJ2-1; 8 nucleotides line up with TRBD2. Germline V CDR1 and CDR2: DFQATT, SNEGSKA (reference sequence). The CDR3 is made up of 14 amino acids. V was pared by 7 bases and J by 1 base, with 6 bases of the junction left unmatched. CDR3 region: CSVTTSDSYNEQFF. The CDR3 DNA reads TGCAGTGTCACGACTAGCGATTCCTACAATGAGCAGTTCTTC.

A few counts support this clonotype. The rearrangement links TRBV19 to TRBJ1-1; tentatively, D is TRBD1 (5 bases). The CDR3 contains 12 residues. Trimming cost V 5 bases and J 7 bases, with 11 bases left between them. CDR1 is LNHDA and CDR2 is SQIVND in the germline V gene (reference sequence). CDR3 amino acids: CASSVTGGEAFF. The CDR3 coding sequence is TGTGCCAGTAGTGTTACAGGAGGTGAAGCTTTCTTT.

The chain couples TRBV6-5 to TRBJ2-7, with TRBD1 matching 9 bases. The germline V gene has CDR1 MNHEY and CDR2 SVGAGI. The J segment lost 3 bases and the V segment lost 0 bases, leaving 3 bases of the junction unmatched. The CDR3 runs to 15 residues. This CDR3 is CASSYSRDRVYEQYF. Written as DNA, the CDR3 is TGTGCCAGCAGTTACTCGAGGGACAGGGTCTACGAGCAGTACTTC.

This clonotype was seen only a few times. This chain joins TRBV28 and TRBJ2-5, with 8 nucleotides matching TRBD2. CDR1 and CDR2 from the germline V gene are MDHEN and SYDVKM. Trimming cost V 5 bases and J 5 bases; bases outside gene matches: 7. This CDR3 has 14 amino acids. CDR3 residues: CASSQPGGVETQYF. The CDR3 coding sequence is TGTGCCAGCAGTCAACCCGGGGGGGTGGAGACCCAGTACTTC.

This chain links TRBV7-2 with TRBJ1-3; 9 bases fit TRBD1. V gave up 1 base and J gave up 1 base; unmatched junction bases: 11. Germline loops: CDR1 SGHTA, CDR2 FQGNSA. This CDR3 has 19 residues. The CDR3 coding sequence is TGTGCCAGCAGCTTAGGGCCGGGACAGGGTCAATTATCTGGAAACACCATATATTTT. Residues: CASSLGPGQGQLSGNTIYF. Using reference TRBV7-2 and TRBJ1-3 for the parts outside the CDR3, the full variable domain is GAGVSQSPSNKVTEKGKDVELRCDPISGHTALYWYRQSLGQGLEFLIYFQGNSAPDKSGLPSDRFSAERTGGSVSTLTIQRTQQEDSAVYLCASSLGPGQGQLSGNTIYFGEGSWLTVV.

The rearrangement joins TRBV7-2 to TRBJ1-1, with D possibly being TRBD1 (6 bases). V dropped 4 bases and J dropped 0 bases, with 9 bases sitting between them. This CDR3 is built from 14 residues. Germline V gene lookup returns CDR1 SGHTA and CDR2 FQGNSA. DNA of the CDR3: TGTGCCAGCAGCTACGCAGGGGTGAACACTGAAGCTTTCTTT. Translating it yields CASSYAGVNTEAFF.

The chain couples TRBV5-4 to TRBJ2-1; 8 positions match TRBD2. CDR1 and CDR2 from the germline V gene are SGHNT and YYREEE (reference sequence). The CDR3 spans 16 residues. With V trimmed by 4 bases and J by 0 bases, 6 bases remained unmatched. The CDR3 DNA sequence: TGTGCCAGCAGCGGAATAGCGGGGAGCTCCTACAATGAGCAGTTCTTC. Translating gives CASSGIAGSSYNEQFF.

This clonotype has a handful of counts. The V and J genes are TRBV19 and TRBJ1-1, with TRBD1 as a possible D gene (5 bases). V lost 8 bases to trimming and J lost 2 bases, with 15 bases between them. The CDR3 length is 14 residues. Germline V gives CDR1 LNHDA, CDR2 SQIVND (reference sequence). CDR3 amino acids: CASLTKQGNTEAFF. In DNA form, the CDR3 reads TGTGCCAGTTTAACGAAGCAGGGAAACACTGAAGCTTTCTTT. Drawing the rest from reference TRBV19 and TRBJ1-1, the complete variable domain is DGGITQSPKYLFRKEGQNVTLSCEQNLNHDAMYWYRQDPGQGLRLIYYSQIVNDFQKGDIAEGYSVSREKKESFPLTVTSAQKNPTAFYLCASLTKQGNTEAFFGQGTRLTVV.

V is TRBV9 and J is TRBJ2-3; 8 bases align to TRBD1. Germline CDR1 SGDLS, CDR2 YYNGEE. V lost 4 bases to trimming and J lost 2 bases; unmatched junction nucleotides: 3. The CDR3 spans 14 residues. The CDR3: CASSRTGTTDTQYF. DNA for the CDR3: TGTGCCAGCAGCAGGACAGGGACCACAGATACGCAGTATTTT.

This clonotype was seen just once. The chain links TRBV6-1 to TRBJ2-7; tentatively, D is TRBD2 (5 bases). V gave up 9 bases and J gave up 2 bases, with 11 bases separating them. This CDR3 is built from 12 residues. Per the germline V gene, CDR1 is MNHNS and CDR2 is SASEGT. CDR3 residues: CASGRVAYEQYF. In DNA form, the CDR3 reads TGTGCCAGTGGGCGGGTCGCCTACGAGCAGTACTTC.

Only a few counts were recorded for this clonotype. The chain combines TRBV6-5 with TRBJ1-2; weak D call: TRBD1 (5 bases). The V gene's germline CDR1 is MNHEY and CDR2 SVGAGI. The CDR3 spans 13 residues. The V and J ends lost 2 bases and 3 bases respectively, with 7 bases between them. The CDR3 region has the DNA TGTGCCAGCAGTTACGGGGGGGACTATGGCTACACCTTC. Residues: CASSYGGDYGYTF.

V gene TRBV3-1 combines with J gene TRBJ1-5; D remains ambiguous. Germline assignment: CDR1 LGHDT and CDR2 YNNKEL (reference sequence). V was clipped by 1 base and J by 0 bases, with 7 bases between them. This CDR3 is 15 amino acids long. Written as DNA, the CDR3 is TGTGCCAGCAGCCAAGCACCGAATAGCAATCAGCCCCAGCATTTT. It translates to CASSQAPNSNQPQHF.

This chain joins TRBV12-3 or TRBV12-4 and TRBJ1-2; 9 nucleotides match TRBD1. The CDR3 is 14 residues long. V was pared by 5 bases and J by 2 bases, with 3 bases of the junction left unmatched. The CDR3 nucleotides are TGTGCCAGCAGTACGGGACAGGGAAACTATGGCTACACCTTC. Translation gives CASSTGQGNYGYTF.

There are a few counts of this clonotype. The chain recombines TRBV6-1 with TRBJ1-2; D perhaps matches TRBD1 (6 bases). This CDR3 comprises 16 residues. Germline V CDR1 and CDR2: MNHNS, SASEGT. Deletions cut 6 bases from V and 2 bases from J, with 19 bases between. The CDR3 sequence is CASSKNRDPLNYGYTF. The CDR3 coding sequence is TGTGCCAGCAGCAAAAACAGGGACCCTTTAAACTATGGCTACACCTTC.

This clonotype has just a few counts. The chain joins TRBV6-1 to TRBJ2-3, with 8 bases matching TRBD1. The V segment lost 5 bases and the J segment 5 bases; nucleotides outside the gene matches: 6. CDR1 is MNHNS and CDR2 is SASEGT in the germline V gene. The CDR3 has 14 residues. CDR3 in amino acids: CASSTRGPRDTQYF. In DNA, the CDR3 is TGTGCCAGCAGTACCAGGGGGCCGAGAGATACGCAGTATTTT.

This clonotype was found a few times. The chain uses TRBV11-2 and TRBJ1-6; 7 positions match TRBD1. V gave up 1 base and J gave up 8 bases; unmatched junction bases: 5. CDR1 and CDR2 (germline): SGHAT, FQNNGV. The CDR3 totals 15 residues. The CDR3 coding sequence is TGTGCCAGCAGCTTAGGGAGACAGGGACATTCACCCCTCCACTTT. Its translation is CASSLGRQGHSPLHF.

The genes are TRBV6-1 and TRBJ2-7; D uncertain. The CDR3 is 14 residues long. The V end lost 4 bases, the J end lost 2 bases, and 12 bases lay between the germline ends. Germline values: CDR1 MNHNS, CDR2 SASEGT. The DNA of the CDR3 is TGTGCCAGCAGTGCGCAAACTACACCCTACGAGCAGTACTTC. This sequence encodes CASSAQTTPYEQYF.

In this sample, this clonotype turned up a few times. The V and J genes are TRBV30 and TRBJ1-4; D gene unclear. Germline CDR1 and CDR2: GTSNPN and SVGIG (reference sequence). CDR3 length: 13 amino acids. The CDR3 coding sequence is TGTGGAGGTAACTCCGGCGCTAATGAAAAACTGTTTTTT. Amino acids: CGGNSGANEKLFF.

This clonotype was detected only a few times. This chain links TRBV24-1 with TRBJ1-2; 7 bases are a match to TRBD1. V shed 4 bases, J shed 7 bases, and the junction held 5 bases outside the gene matches. CDR3 length: 13 residues. The germline gives CDR1 KGHDR, CDR2 SFDVKD. CDR3 in amino acids: CATSETRGGGYTF. The CDR3 DNA reads as TGTGCCACCAGTGAGACCAGGGGGGGTGGCTACACCTTC.

The chain employs TRBV7-2 and TRBJ2-7, with no clear D. Germline loops: CDR1 SGHTA, CDR2 FQGNSA. Deletions cut 1 base from V and 13 bases from J, with 11 bases between. The CDR3 covers 11 residues. The CDR3 DNA sequence: TGTGCCAGCAGCTTAGGGGTTTCCCCTTACTTC. It specifies CASSLGVSPYF. The variable domain in full, completed from reference TRBV7-2 and TRBJ2-7, reads GAGVSQSPSNKVTEKGKDVELRCDPISGHTALYWYRQSLGQGLEFLIYFQGNSAPDKSGLPSDRFSAERTGGSVSTLTIQRTQQEDSAVYLCASSLGVSPYFGPGTRLTVT.

This chain uses TRBV20-1 with TRBJ2-2, with 11 bases lining up with TRBD2. V dropped 4 bases and J dropped 7; count of bases not matched to a gene: 11. From germline, CDR1 is DFQATT and CDR2 SNEGSKA (reference sequence). The CDR3 spans 16 residues. The chain's CDR3 is CSAKPETSGNFGELFF. Written as DNA, the CDR3 is TGCAGTGCTAAACCGGAGACTAGCGGGAACTTCGGGGAGCTGTTTTTT.

This rearrangement joins TRBV7-2 to TRBJ2-3; 7 bases match TRBD1. Germline CDR1 SGHTA, CDR2 FQGNSA. The CDR3 covers 16 residues. Trimming removed 4 bases from V and 2 bases from J; junction bases left unmatched: 9. The CDR3 loop reads CASSSRGTDPTDTQYF. The CDR3 nucleotides read TGTGCCAGCAGCTCAAGGGGGACAGACCCCACAGATACGCAGTATTTT.

Sample share makes this clonotype medium-sized. V gene TRBV28 combines with J gene TRBJ1-2; D may be TRBD1 (5 bases). V lost 7 bases to trimming and J lost 8 bases, with 11 bases between them. The CDR3 length is 11 residues. Per the germline V gene, CDR1 is MDHEN and CDR2 is SYDVKM. The CDR3 nucleotides read TGTGCCAGCACGTCGGGGCCCGGCTACACCTTC. Translating it yields CASTSGPGYTF.

V gene TRBV29-1 combines with J gene TRBJ2-3, with 8 bases matching TRBD1. CDR3 length: 13 residues. The germline V gene has CDR1 SQVTM and CDR2 ANQGSEA. This chain's CDR3 is CGAVTGAADTQYF. Here the CDR3 DNA reads TGCGGCGCTGTGACAGGGGCGGCAGATACGCAGTATTTT.

This clonotype occurred a few times. This chain uses TRBV20-1 with TRBJ2-1, with 12 bases fitting TRBD2. J gave up 8 bases and V 2 bases, and 1 base lay outside the gene matches. The CDR3 has 13 residues. CDR1 and CDR2 from the germline V gene are DFQATT and SNEGSKA (reference sequence). CDR3 in amino acids: CSARPSGGDEQFF. In DNA form, the CDR3 reads TGCAGTGCTAGACCTAGCGGGGGGGATGAGCAGTTCTTC.

The chain recombines TRBV12-3 or TRBV12-4 with TRBJ2-3, with 8 bases that match TRBD2. V dropped 3 bases and J dropped 6; count of bases not matched to a gene: 8. The CDR3 contains 15 residues. CDR3 DNA: TGTGCCAGCAGTTTCTGGAGCGGGGGAGGGGATACGCAGTATTTT. It codes for CASSFWSGGGDTQYF.